This record concerns one T cell receptor (beta chain) sequence. These data come from a study of blood T cell repertoires in COVID-19. The V and J ends lost 0 bases and 0 bases, in that order; junction bases with no gene match: 10. CDR3 length: 18 residues. Germline lookup yields CDR1 SGDLS and CDR2 YYNGEE. Here immunoSEQ multiplex PCR was the method, and the copy in TCRdb shows in-frame clones only, minus some. The sample lists hundreds of thousands of clones, approximately 87% seen once, with approximately 1.9% in the top ten. This clonotype originated in a man in his forties in a cohort exposed to, infected with or recovered from COVID-19 (not recorded which). The chain links TRBV9 to TRBJ2-3, with 7 bases matching TRBD2. Sequenced material: PBMCs or T cells enriched from blood (not recorded which). The CDR3 DNA reads TGTGCCAGCAGCGTAGCGGCGGGAGTCATCTTAAGCACAGATACGCAGTATTTT. Its translation: CASSVAAGVILSTDTQYF.